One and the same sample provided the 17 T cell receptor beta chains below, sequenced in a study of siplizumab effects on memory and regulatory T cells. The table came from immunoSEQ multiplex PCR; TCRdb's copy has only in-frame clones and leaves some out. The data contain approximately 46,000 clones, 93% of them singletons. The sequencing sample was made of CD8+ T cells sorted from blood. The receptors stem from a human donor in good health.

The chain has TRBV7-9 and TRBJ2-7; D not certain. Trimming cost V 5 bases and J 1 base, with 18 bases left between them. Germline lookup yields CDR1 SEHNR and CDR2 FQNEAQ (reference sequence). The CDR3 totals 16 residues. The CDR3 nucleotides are TGTGCCAGCAGCCACCCCGAGGCCGACTTTTCCTACGAGCAGTACTTC. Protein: CASSHPEADFSYEQYF.

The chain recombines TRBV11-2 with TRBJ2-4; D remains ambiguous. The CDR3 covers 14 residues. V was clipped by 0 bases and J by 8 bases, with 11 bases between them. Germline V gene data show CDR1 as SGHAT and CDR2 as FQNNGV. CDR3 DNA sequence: TGTGCCAGCAGCTTAGATCTCGTGGCCCACATTCAGTACTTC. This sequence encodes CASSLDLVAHIQYF.

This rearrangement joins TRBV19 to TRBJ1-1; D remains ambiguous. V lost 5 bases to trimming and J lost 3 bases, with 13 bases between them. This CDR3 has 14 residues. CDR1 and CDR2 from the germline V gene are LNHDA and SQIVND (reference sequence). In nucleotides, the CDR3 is TGTGCCAGTAGTGCCGCGGGAGGGTACACTGAAGCTTTCTTT. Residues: CASSAAGGYTEAFF.

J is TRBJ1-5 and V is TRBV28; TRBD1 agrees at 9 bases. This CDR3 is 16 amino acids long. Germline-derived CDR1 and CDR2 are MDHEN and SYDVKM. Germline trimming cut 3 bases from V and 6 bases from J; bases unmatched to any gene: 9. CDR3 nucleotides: TGTGCCAGCAGTTTTCTACAGGGGGCCTTAGGTCAGCCCCAGCATTTT. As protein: CASSFLQGALGQPQHF.

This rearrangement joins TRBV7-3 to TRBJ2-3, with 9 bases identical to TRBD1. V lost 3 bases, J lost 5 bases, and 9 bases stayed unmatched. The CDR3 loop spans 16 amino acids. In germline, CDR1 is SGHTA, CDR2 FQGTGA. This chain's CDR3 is CASSFTGGARGDTQYF. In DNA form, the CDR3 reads TGTGCCAGCAGCTTTACAGGGGGCGCGCGAGGAGATACGCAGTATTTT. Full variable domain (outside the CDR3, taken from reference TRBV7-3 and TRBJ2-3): GAGVSQTPSNKVTEKGKYVELRCDPISGHTALYWYRQSLGQGPEFLIYFQGTGAADDSGLPNDRFFAVRPEGSVSTLKIQRTERGDSAVYLCASSFTGGARGDTQYFGPGTRLTVL.

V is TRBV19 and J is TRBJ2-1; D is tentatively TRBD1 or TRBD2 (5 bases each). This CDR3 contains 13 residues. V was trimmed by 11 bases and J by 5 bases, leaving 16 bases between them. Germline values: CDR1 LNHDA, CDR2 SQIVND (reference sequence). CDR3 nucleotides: TGTGCCTCGAGGGGTTTAAGGGACAATGAGCAGTTCTTC. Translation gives CASRGLRDNEQFF. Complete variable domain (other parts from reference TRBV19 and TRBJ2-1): DGGITQSPKYLFRKEGQNVTLSCEQNLNHDAMYWYRQDPGQGLRLIYYSQIVNDFQKGDIAEGYSVSREKKESFPLTVTSAQKNPTAFYLCASRGLRDNEQFFGPGTRLTVL.

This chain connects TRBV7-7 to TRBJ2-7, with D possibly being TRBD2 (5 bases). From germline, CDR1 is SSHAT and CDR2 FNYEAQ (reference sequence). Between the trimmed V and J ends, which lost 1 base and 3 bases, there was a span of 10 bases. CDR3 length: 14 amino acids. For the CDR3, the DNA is TGTGCCAGCAGCTTAGAATCGGGAAACTACGAGCAGTACTTC. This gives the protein CASSLESGNYEQYF.

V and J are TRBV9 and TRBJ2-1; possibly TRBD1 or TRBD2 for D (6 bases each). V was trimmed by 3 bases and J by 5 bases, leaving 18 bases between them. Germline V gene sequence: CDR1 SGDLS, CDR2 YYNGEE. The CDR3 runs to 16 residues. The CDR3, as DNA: TGTGCCAGCAGCGACCCCTTGAGGGGGGCGGACAATGAGCAGTTCTTC. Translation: CASSDPLRGADNEQFF. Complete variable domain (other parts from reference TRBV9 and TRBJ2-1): DSGVTQTPKHLITATGQRVTLRCSPRSGDLSVYWYQQSLDQGLQFLIQYYNGEERAKGNILERFSAQQFPDLHSELNLSSLELGDSALYFCASSDPLRGADNEQFFGPGTRLTVL.

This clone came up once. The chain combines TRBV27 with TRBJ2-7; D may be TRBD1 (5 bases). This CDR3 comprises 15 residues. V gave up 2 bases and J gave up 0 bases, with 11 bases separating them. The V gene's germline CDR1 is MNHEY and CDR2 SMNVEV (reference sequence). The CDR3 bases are TGTGCCAGCAGTTTAGGTTTGGGGCACTCCTACGAGCAGTACTTC. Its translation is CASSLGLGHSYEQYF.

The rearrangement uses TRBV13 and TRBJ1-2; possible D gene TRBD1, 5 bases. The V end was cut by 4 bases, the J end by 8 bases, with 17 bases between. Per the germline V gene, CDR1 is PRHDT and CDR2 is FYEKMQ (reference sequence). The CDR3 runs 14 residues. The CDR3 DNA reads TGTGCCAGCAGCTCGAGTGGGGCGGTGCAGGGCTACACCTTC. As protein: CASSSSGAVQGYTF. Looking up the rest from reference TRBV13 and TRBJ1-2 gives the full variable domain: AAGVIQSPRHLIKEKRETATLKCYPIPRHDTVYWYQQGPGQDPQFLISFYEKMQSDKGSIPDRFSAQQFSDYHSELNMSSLELGDSALYFCASSSSGAVQGYTFGSGTRLTVV.

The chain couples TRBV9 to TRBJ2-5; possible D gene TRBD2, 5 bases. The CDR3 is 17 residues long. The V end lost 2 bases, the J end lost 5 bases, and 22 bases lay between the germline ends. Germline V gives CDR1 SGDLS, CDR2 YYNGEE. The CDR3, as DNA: TGTGCCAGCAGCGTTGCGGACGGAGGCGGTTCCAGGGAGACCCAGTACTTC. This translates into CASSVADGGGSRETQYF. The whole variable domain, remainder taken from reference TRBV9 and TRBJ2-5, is DSGVTQTPKHLITATGQRVTLRCSPRSGDLSVYWYQQSLDQGLQFLIQYYNGEERAKGNILERFSAQQFPDLHSELNLSSLELGDSALYFCASSVADGGGSRETQYFGPGTRLLVL.

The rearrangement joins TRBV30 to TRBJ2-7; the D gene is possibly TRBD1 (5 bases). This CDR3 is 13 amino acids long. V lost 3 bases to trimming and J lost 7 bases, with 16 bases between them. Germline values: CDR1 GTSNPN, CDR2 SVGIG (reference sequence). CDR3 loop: CAWSFQGPGEQYF. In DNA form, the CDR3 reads TGTGCCTGGAGCTTCCAGGGCCCCGGGGAGCAGTACTTC.

The CDR3 reads CASIQDGRGETQYF. The CDR3 DNA sequence: TGTGCCAGCATCCAGGACGGGCGGGGCGAGACCCAGTACTTC. V is TRBV7-3 and J is TRBJ2-5, with D perhaps matching TRBD2 (6 bases). The V gene's germline CDR1 is SGHTA and CDR2 FQGTGA. Trimming shortened V by 7 bases and J by 5 bases, and 17 bases separated the two germline ends. The CDR3 length is 14 residues.

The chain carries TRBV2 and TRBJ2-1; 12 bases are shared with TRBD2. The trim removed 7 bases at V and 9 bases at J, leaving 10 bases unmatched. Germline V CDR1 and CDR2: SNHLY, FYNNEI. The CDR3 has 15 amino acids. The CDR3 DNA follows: TGTGCCAGCACCGGGGAGACTAGCGGGAGACTTGAGCAGTTCTTC. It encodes CASTGETSGRLEQFF. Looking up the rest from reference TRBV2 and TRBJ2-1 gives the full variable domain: EPEVTQTPSHQVTQMGQEVILRCVPISNHLYFYWYRQILGQKVEFLVSFYNNEISEKSEIFDDQFSVERPDGSNFTLKIRSTKLEDSAMYFCASTGETSGRLEQFFGPGTRLTVL.

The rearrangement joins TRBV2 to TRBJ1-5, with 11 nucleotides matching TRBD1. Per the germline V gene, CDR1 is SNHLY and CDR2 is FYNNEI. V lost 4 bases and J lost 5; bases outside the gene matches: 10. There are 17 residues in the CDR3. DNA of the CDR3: TGTGCCAGCAGTGTTATTGAGGGACAGGGGGGGCATCAGCCCCAGCATTTT. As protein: CASSVIEGQGGHQPQHF.

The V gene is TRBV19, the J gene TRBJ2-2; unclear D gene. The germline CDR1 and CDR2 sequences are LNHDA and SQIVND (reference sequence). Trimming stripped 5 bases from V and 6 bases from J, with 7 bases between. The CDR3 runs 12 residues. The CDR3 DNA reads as TGTGCCAGTAGTTCGTGGGCCGGGGAGCTGTTTTTT. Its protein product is CASSSWAGELFF. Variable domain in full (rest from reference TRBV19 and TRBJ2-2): DGGITQSPKYLFRKEGQNVTLSCEQNLNHDAMYWYRQDPGQGLRLIYYSQIVNDFQKGDIAEGYSVSREKKESFPLTVTSAQKNPTAFYLCASSSWAGELFFGEGSRLTVL.

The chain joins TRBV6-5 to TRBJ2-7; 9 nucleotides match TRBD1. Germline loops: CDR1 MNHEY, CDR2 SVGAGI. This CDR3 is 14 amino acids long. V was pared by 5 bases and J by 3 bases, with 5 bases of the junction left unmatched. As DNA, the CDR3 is TGTGCCAGCAGTCACCGGGACAGGGTCTACGAGCAGTACTTC. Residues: CASSHRDRVYEQYF.